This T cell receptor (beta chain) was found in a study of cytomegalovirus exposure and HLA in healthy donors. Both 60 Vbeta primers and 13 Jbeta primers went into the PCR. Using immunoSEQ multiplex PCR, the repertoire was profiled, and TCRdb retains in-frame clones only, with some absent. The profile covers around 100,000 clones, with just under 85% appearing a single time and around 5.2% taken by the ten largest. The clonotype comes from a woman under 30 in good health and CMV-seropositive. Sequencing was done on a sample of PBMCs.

The CDR3 region is CASSLGGDQPQHF. The CDR3 coding sequence is TGTGCCAGCAGCTTAGGGGGGGATCAGCCCCAGCATTTT. The chain is built from TRBV7-9 and TRBJ1-5; the D gene is possibly TRBD1 (5 bases). The CDR3 extends over 13 amino acids. Per germline, CDR1 SEHNR and CDR2 FQNEAQ (reference sequence). The V gene lost 1 base and the J gene lost 5 bases, with 6 bases spanning the gap.